The 8 T cell receptor beta chains listed next were all sequenced from one sample in a study of CD8 T cells in Susac syndrome. Random hexamers served to reverse transcribe roughly 0.5 to 1 ug RNA. TCRdb re-analysed the immunoSEQ multiplex PCR reads in MiXCR, keeping a single row per CDR3 protein. The sample has about 53,000 distinct CDR3 sequences, roughly 94% seen once. Sample: CD8+ T cells from PBMCs. These receptors originate from a human donor with Susac syndrome.

CDR3 amino acids: CSASSEANQETQYF. CDR3 DNA sequence: TGCAGTGCTTCGAGTGAAGCCAACCAAGAGACCCAGTACTTC. The chain has TRBV20-1 and TRBJ2-5; D unresolved. V was shortened by 5 bases and J by 0 bases, with 13 bases between the two germline ends. Germline V gene data show CDR1 as DFQATT and CDR2 as SNEGSKA (reference sequence). The CDR3 length is 14 residues.

The V call is TRBV7-9, the J call TRBJ2-7; D might be TRBD1 or TRBD2, each matching 5 bases. Per germline, CDR1 SEHNR and CDR2 FQNEAQ (reference sequence). V gave up 3 bases and J gave up 1 base, with 13 bases separating them. The CDR3 is 15 residues long. The CDR3 DNA follows: TGTGCCAGCAGCTTTCCGGGACGCCAATCCTACGAGCAGTACTTC. Translating it yields CASSFPGRQSYEQYF.

Here the CDR3 reads CASSEGTGGGQPQHF. For the CDR3, the DNA is TGTGCCAGCAGCGAAGGGACAGGGGGCGGTCAGCCCCAGCATTTT. The chain links TRBV7-9 to TRBJ1-5; 12 bases align to TRBD1. Germline CDR1 and CDR2: SEHNR and FQNEAQ (reference sequence). The CDR3 has 15 amino acids. Germline trimming cut 5 bases from V and 6 bases from J; bases unmatched to any gene: 5.

This chain links TRBV29-1 with TRBJ2-7, with 11 bases fitting TRBD2. The germline gives CDR1 SQVTM, CDR2 ANQGSEA. V trimming: 5 bases; J trimming: 3 bases; junction bases outside the gene matches: 3. The CDR3 contains 13 residues. CDR3 sequence reads: CSVLAGGLYEQYF. The CDR3 DNA is TGCAGCGTTCTAGCGGGGGGCCTCTACGAGCAGTACTTC.

This chain uses TRBV2 with TRBJ2-3; 7 bases agree with TRBD1. Germline-derived CDR1 and CDR2 are SNHLY and FYNNEI. Trimming at V came to 3 bases and at J to 5 bases, leaving 5 bases not matched to a gene. The CDR3 runs 14 residues. The CDR3: CASSEFNRGDTQYF. CDR3 DNA: TGTGCCAGCAGTGAGTTCAACAGGGGAGATACGCAGTATTTT.

The chain links TRBV12-3 or TRBV12-4 to TRBJ2-7; 7 bases line up with TRBD2. The trim removed 2 bases at V and 6 bases at J, leaving 4 bases unmatched. The CDR3 runs 13 residues. As DNA, the CDR3 is TGTGCCAGCAGTTTAAGCGGGACGGGCGAGCAGTACTTC. Translating it yields CASSLSGTGEQYF.

This clonotype was counted only a few times. The chain couples TRBV7-3 to TRBJ2-2, with 7 nucleotides matching TRBD2. The V gene's germline CDR1 is SGHTA and CDR2 FQGTGA. The CDR3 spans 13 residues. The ends lost 5 bases at V and 6 bases at J; junction bases unmatched: 3. CDR3 nucleotides: TGTGCCAGCAGCACGGGACTATCCGGGGAGCTGTTTTTT. Translating it yields CASSTGLSGELFF.

This clonotype was observed once. V is TRBV30 and J is TRBJ2-1; TRBD1 might be the D (6 bases). Germline CDR1 GTSNPN, CDR2 SVGIG (reference sequence). The CDR3 is 14 amino acids. Trimming left V 2 bases short and J 2 bases short, with 10 bases between. In nucleotides, the CDR3 is TGTGCCTGGAGTAAGGGGGACGCCTACAATGAGCAGTTCTTC. Translating gives CAWSKGDAYNEQFF.